This TCR beta chain appears in the sequencing data of a study of blood T cell repertoires in COVID-19. Study details: The United States, Italy and Spain provided the acute and convalescent COVID-19 samples. Nucleic acid was either cDNA or gDNA, and it came from T cells, B-cell-depleted T cells, or PBMCs.

This CDR3 is 13 amino acids long. CDR1 is GTSNPN, CDR2 SVGIG, per germline (reference sequence). J gave up 6 bases and V 2 bases, and 4 bases lay outside the gene matches. Method: immunoSEQ multiplex PCR; TCRdb's copy keeps in-frame clones and lacks some. The repertoire holds roughly 250,000 clones, with about 88% as singletons. This chain joins TRBV30 and TRBJ1-2; 9 bases align to TRBD1. The source material was peripheral blood. This receptor was identified in a woman between 35 and 50 years old who had recovered from COVID-19. CDR3 coding DNA: TGTGCCTGGAGTCCCCGGACAGGGGATGGCTACACCTTC. Translation: CAWSPRTGDGYTF.